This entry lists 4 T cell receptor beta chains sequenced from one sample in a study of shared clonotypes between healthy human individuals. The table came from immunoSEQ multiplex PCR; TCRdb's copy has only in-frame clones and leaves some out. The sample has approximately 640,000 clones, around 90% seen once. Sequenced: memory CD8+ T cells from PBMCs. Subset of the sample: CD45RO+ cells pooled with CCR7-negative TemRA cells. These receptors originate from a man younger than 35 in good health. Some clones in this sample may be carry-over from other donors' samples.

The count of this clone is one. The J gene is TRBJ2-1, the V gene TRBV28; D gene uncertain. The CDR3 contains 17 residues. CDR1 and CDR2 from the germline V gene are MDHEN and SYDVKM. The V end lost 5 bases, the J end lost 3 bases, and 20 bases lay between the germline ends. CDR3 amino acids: CASSPSRTRIYYNEQFF. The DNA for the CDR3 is TGTGCCAGCAGTCCTTCCCGGACCCGGATCTACTACAATGAGCAGTTCTTC.

CDR3 nucleotides: TGTGCCAGAGAGTCGGACAGGGCGAACACTGAAGCTTTCTTT. It codes for CARESDRANTEAFF. The chain couples TRBV2 to TRBJ1-1, with 8 bases matching TRBD1. Germline V gene data show CDR1 as SNHLY and CDR2 as FYNNEI. This CDR3 comprises 14 residues. The ends lost 9 bases at V and 1 base at J; junction bases unmatched: 7.

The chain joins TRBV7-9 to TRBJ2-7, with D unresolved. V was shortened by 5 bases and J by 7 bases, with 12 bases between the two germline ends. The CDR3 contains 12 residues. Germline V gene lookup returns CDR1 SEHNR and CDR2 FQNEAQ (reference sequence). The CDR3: CASSLKAQEQYF. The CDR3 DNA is TGTGCCAGCAGCCTCAAAGCACAGGAGCAGTACTTC.

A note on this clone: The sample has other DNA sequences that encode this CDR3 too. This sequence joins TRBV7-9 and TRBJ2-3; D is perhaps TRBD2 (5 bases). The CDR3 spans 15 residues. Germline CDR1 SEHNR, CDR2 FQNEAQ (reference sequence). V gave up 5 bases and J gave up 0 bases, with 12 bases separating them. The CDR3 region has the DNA TGTGCCAGCAGCCCCCCCGGGATTAGCACAGATACGCAGTATTTT. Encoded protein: CASSPPGISTDTQYF.